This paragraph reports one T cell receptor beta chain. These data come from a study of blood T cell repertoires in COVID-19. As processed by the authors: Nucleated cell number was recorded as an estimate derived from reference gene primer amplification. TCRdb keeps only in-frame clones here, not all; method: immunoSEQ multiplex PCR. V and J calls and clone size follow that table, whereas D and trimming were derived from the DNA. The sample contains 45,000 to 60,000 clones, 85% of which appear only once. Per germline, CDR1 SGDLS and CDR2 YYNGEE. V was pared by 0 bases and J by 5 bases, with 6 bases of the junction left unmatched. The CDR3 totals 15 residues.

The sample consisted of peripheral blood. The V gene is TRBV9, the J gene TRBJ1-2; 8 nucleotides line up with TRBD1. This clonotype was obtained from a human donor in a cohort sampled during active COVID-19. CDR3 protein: CASSVVDREMYGYTF. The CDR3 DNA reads TGTGCCAGCAGCGTAGTGGACAGGGAAATGTATGGCTACACCTTC.